The T cell receptor (beta chain) described here comes from a study of neurological immune-mediated disorders. Study-wide points: Private repertoires in all groups were suggested by the absence of shared CDR3 amino acid sequences among expanded clones across subjects. The greatest TCR clonal expansion occurred in HTLV-1-associated myelopathy and the least in multiple sclerosis, which fell below healthy controls.

Time point given: longitudinal time-point 2. For the unsorted libraries, 2 million PBMCs stored at -80 C served as input. This clonotype has a count of ten or more. As yet, its antigen is unknown. The method for making cDNA was 5'RACE, and it used 10-nucleotide random UMIs. TCRdb analysed the 5' RACE reads with MiXCR anew, one entry per CDR3 protein. The sample yields 70,000 to 95,000 distinct CDR3 sequences, less than 15% seen once. This CDR3 is built from 16 residues. Trimming cost V 4 bases and J 1 base; bases outside gene matches: 7. Germline values: CDR1 SGHRS, CDR2 YFSETQ. The receptor's source is a female donor with HTLV-1-associated myelopathy (HAM/TSP). Sample: PBMCs. The chain is built from TRBV5-1 and TRBJ2-2; 7 bases are a match to TRBD1. In DNA, the CDR3 is TGCGCCAGCAGCCCGGGACGGACAGGGAACACCGGGGAGCTGTTTTTT. It yields the protein CASSPGRTGNTGELFF.